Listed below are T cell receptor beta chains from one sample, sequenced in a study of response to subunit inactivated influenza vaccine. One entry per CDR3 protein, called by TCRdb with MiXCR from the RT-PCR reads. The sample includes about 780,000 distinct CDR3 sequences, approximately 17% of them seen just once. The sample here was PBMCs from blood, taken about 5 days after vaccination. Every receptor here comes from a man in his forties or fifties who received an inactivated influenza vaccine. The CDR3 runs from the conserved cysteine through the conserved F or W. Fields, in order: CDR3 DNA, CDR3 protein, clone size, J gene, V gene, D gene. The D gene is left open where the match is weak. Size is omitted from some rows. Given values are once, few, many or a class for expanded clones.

TGTGCCAGCAGCAAAGGACAGGGCCGCCTCCTTAGCACAGATACGCAGTATTTT CASSKGQGRLLSTDTQYF - TRBJ2-3 TRBV7-3 TRBD1
TGCAGTGCTAGGACGTCGGGAGCTTTCACCGGGGAGCTGTTTTTT CSARTSGAFTGELFF - TRBJ2-2 TRBV20-1 -
TGTGCCTGCAGTTTCCGGGGACTGCCCACCTTTAGCTCCTACAATGAGCAGTTCTTC CACSFRGLPTFSSYNEQFF - TRBJ2-1 TRBV3-1 -
TGCAGTGCTAGAGGGCCTACAGGGAACTACGAGCAGTACTTC CSARGPTGNYEQYF - TRBJ2-7 TRBV20-1 -
TGTGCCAGCAGTTATCTAGCGGGAGGGCCTTGGGGTGAGCAGTTCTTC CASSYLAGGPWGEQFF - TRBJ2-1 TRBV6-5 TRBD2
TGTGCCAGCATGGGATTTGATACGCAGTATTTT CASMGFDTQYF few TRBJ2-3 TRBV11-2 -
TGCAGTGCTAGTTCAGGGGGGCAGCCCCAGCATTTT CSASSGGQPQHF - TRBJ1-5 TRBV20-1 TRBD1
TGTGCCAGCAGCGGAGCGGGGGGGTCTGGAAACACCATATATTTT CASSGAGGSGNTIYF - TRBJ1-3 TRBV9 -
TGTGCCAGCAGCTTTTCGGGAGGGCCGGTTAATGAGCAGTTCTTC CASSFSGGPVNEQFF - TRBJ2-1 TRBV7-2 TRBD2
TGTGCCAGCAGCCCCGGACAGGGGGCCCTTGCTAACTATGGCTACACCTTC CASSPGQGALANYGYTF - TRBJ1-2 TRBV4-2 TRBD1
TGCAGTGCTAGAGTCGGGACTAGCGTCACCGGGGAGCTGTTTTTT CSARVGTSVTGELFF - TRBJ2-2 TRBV20-1 TRBD2
TGTGCCAGCAGCTTAGGAGCATTGGCTGAAGCTTTCTTT CASSLGALAEAFF - TRBJ1-1 TRBV7-2 -
TGCAGCGCAGTCCCGGGACATCTACAAGAGACCCAGTACTTC CSAVPGHLQETQYF many TRBJ2-5 TRBV29-1 -
TGTGCCAGCAGCGGAGGACCAGGGACTGAAGCTTTCTTT CASSGGPGTEAFF few TRBJ1-1 TRBV5-6 -
TGTGCCAGCAGCCCCCGCTCGGGATTGGGAGCCGGGGAGCTGTTTTTT CASSPRSGLGAGELFF few TRBJ2-2 TRBV7-2 -
TGCGCCAGCAGCGAGGGACCGAATGATGGTAATGAGCAGTTCTTC CASSEGPNDGNEQFF once TRBJ2-1 TRBV5-1 -
TGTGCCAGTAGTGCGACTCACAGGGGGCTTGGGGCCAACGTCCTGACTTTC CASSATHRGLGANVLTF - TRBJ2-6 TRBV19 TRBD1
TGCAGTACCACCTCCTACAATGAGCAGTTCTTC CSTTSYNEQFF - TRBJ2-1 TRBV20-1 -
TGTGCCAGCAGCCCTCGGGAGCCGGGACAGGTGTACAATGAGCAGTTCTTC CASSPREPGQVYNEQFF - TRBJ2-1 TRBV11-2 TRBD1
TGTGCCAGCAGTCGATCAAAGGGCCAAGAGACCCAGTACTTC CASSRSKGQETQYF - TRBJ2-5 TRBV6-5 -
TGCAGTGCTGACGGGACTCAAGACTACAATGAGCAGTTCTTC CSADGTQDYNEQFF few TRBJ2-1 TRBV20-1 -
TGCAGTGCTGCACTACAGGGAGCCGAGCAGTACTTC CSAALQGAEQYF - TRBJ2-7 TRBV20-1 -
TGTGCCATCAGTGAAATCCTAGCGGGGGCCGGAGATACGCAGTATTTT CAISEILAGAGDTQYF - TRBJ2-3 TRBV10-3 TRBD2
TGTGCCAGTCGGACAGCGGCCGGGTTGGGCTACACCTTC CASRTAAGLGYTF - TRBJ1-2 TRBV27 -
TGCAGCGTCGACCGACAGGGGCTTAATGAAAAACTGTTTTTT CSVDRQGLNEKLFF few TRBJ1-4 TRBV29-1 TRBD1
TGCAGTGCTAGCGGCAAACCGGAGGCCAAAAACATTCAGTACTTC CSASGKPEAKNIQYF - TRBJ2-4 TRBV20-1 -
TGCAGCGCCATACGGTCTACGGATGAGCAGTTCTTC CSAIRSTDEQFF - TRBJ2-1 TRBV29-1 -
TGCAGCGTTGACTCCAGAAGACAGGGACGGAACACTGAAGCTTTCTTT CSVDSRRQGRNTEAFF many TRBJ1-1 TRBV29-1 TRBD1
TGTGCCAGCACCGGGACTAGCGGACAAAGGGAGCAGTACTTC CASTGTSGQREQYF - TRBJ2-7 TRBV6-1 TRBD2
TGTGCCAGCAGTGAGACAGGGGGCCATAATTCACCCCTCCACTTT CASSETGGHNSPLHF few TRBJ1-6 TRBV6-1 TRBD1
TGTGCCAGCAGCTCGTCCATGGACAGGGATGCCGGGGAGCTGTTTTTT CASSSSMDRDAGELFF - TRBJ2-2 TRBV5-6 TRBD1
TGTGCCAGCAGCGTAGGGCTTGGGGTTGCAGATACGCAGTATTTT CASSVGLGVADTQYF few TRBJ2-3 TRBV9 -
TGTGCCAGCAGCCAGGACAGGCGCCCCGGGTACTTC CASSQDRRPGYF few TRBJ2-5 TRBV6-2/TRBV6-3 TRBD1
TGTGCCAGCAGCTTGTTAGGTCCCGGGACTGAAGCTTTCTTT CASSLLGPGTEAFF - TRBJ1-1 TRBV7-8 -
TGTGCCAGCAGTTCGCCCAGCGGAGACAAGGACTACGAGCAGTACTTC CASSSPSGDKDYEQYF once TRBJ2-7 TRBV6-5 -
TGTGCCAGCAGCACGACCCTAGTTGGTAGCGGGGGTTGGGAGACCCAGTACTTC CASSTTLVGSGGWETQYF few TRBJ2-5 TRBV5-4 TRBD2
TGTGCCAGCAGCACGACGACAGGAGGAGAAAAACTGTTTTTT CASSTTTGGEKLFF few TRBJ1-4 TRBV7-9 -
TGTGCCACCAGCGGAAGGACAGCTAGGGATGAGCAGTTCTTC CATSGRTARDEQFF few TRBJ2-1 TRBV15 -
TGCGCCAGCAGCCAGAGGTCGGCGGGATTCGGCTACACCTTC CASSQRSAGFGYTF - TRBJ1-2 TRBV4-3 -
TGCAGCGTTGAAGGGCCGACTGTCCGGGAGCTGTTTTTT CSVEGPTVRELFF - TRBJ2-2 TRBV29-1 -
TGTGCCAGCAGCTTAGGAAGCAGGGGAGGTAATTCACCCCTCCACTTT CASSLGSRGGNSPLHF - TRBJ1-6 TRBV7-2 -
TGTGCCAGCAGTGTCGGAATCCAGTACTTC CASSVGIQYF few TRBJ2-5 TRBV2 -
TGCAGCGTGGGTGACTCAGTCAAAAACATTCAGTACTTC CSVGDSVKNIQYF many TRBJ2-4 TRBV29-1 -
TGTGCCACCAGCAGAGCCCCCGGTTACGAGCAGTACTTC CATSRAPGYEQYF - TRBJ2-7 TRBV15 -